A selection of T cell receptor beta chains follows, all from one sample in a study of blood T cell repertoires in COVID-19. Using immunoSEQ multiplex PCR, the repertoire was profiled, and TCRdb retains in-frame clones only, with some absent. This sample carries some 300,000 clones, over 90% of them seen once, and the ten largest clones take 3.5% to 5%. Sample: PBMCs or T cells enriched from blood (not recorded which). These receptors were obtained from a woman between 25 and 40 years old who had been exposed to COVID-19. Both conserved end residues are part of each CDR3. D genes are given only for firm matches. Rows may omit the clone size; those that give it use once, few, many or a size class.

>TRBV3-1/TRBV3-2|few|TRBJ1-3|.|15
TGTGCCAGCATGCCCTCTAACAGGGTTGGAAACACCATATATTTT
CASMPSNRVGNTIYF
>TRBV7-9|.|TRBJ1-1|TRBD1|16
TGTGCCAGCAGCAGCTCCGGGACAGGGGTTGACACTGAAGCTTTCTTT
CASSSSGTGVDTEAFF
>TRBV25-1|.|TRBJ2-1|.|17
TGTGCCAGCAGCCCAGCCCCAGGGGCCGGCTCCTACAATGAGCAGTTCTTC
CASSPAPGAGSYNEQFF
>TRBV7-8|.|TRBJ2-5|.|13
TGTGCCAGCAGAGAATGGGGGCGGGAGACCCAGTACTTC
CASREWGRETQYF
>TRBV7-9|.|TRBJ1-2|.|13
TGTGCCAGCAGCCTGACAGGTACGAAGGGCTACACCTTC
CASSLTGTKGYTF
>TRBV7-2|few|TRBJ1-2|.|12
TGTGCCAGCACCTACTTAAACTATGGCTACACCTTC
CASTYLNYGYTF
>TRBV4-1|.|TRBJ1-2|.|15
TGCGCCAGCAGCCAAGATCTTATGATCAGGGGCGGCTACACCTTC
CASSQDLMIRGGYTF
>TRBV15|.|TRBJ2-1|TRBD1|14
TGTGCCACCAGGGGACAGGGATTGAGGAATGAGCAGTTCTTC
CATRGQGLRNEQFF
>TRBV5-1|.|TRBJ1-6|.|15
TGCGCCAGCAGCTTGGGAGGGACCTATAATTCACCCCTCCACTTT
CASSLGGTYNSPLHF
>TRBV23-1|few|TRBJ1-5|TRBD1|14
TGCGCCACCACGACAGGGACTAGCAATCAGCCCCAGCATTTT
CATTTGTSNQPQHF
>TRBV5-1|.|TRBJ2-5|TRBD2|15
TGCGCCAGCAGCGGAACTAGCGCCCCCCAAGAGACCCAGTACTTC
CASSGTSAPQETQYF
>TRBV29-1|few|TRBJ1-1|.|16
TGCAGCGTAAGCCCGGGTCTCGTTGCGGCGGGCACTGAAGCTTTCTTT
CSVSPGLVAAGTEAFF
>TRBV19|.|TRBJ2-5|TRBD1|16
TGTGCCAGTAGTCCGGGGCAGGCAGGGGGCAGGGAGACCCAGTACTTC
CASSPGQAGGRETQYF
>TRBV11-2|.|TRBJ1-2|TRBD1|14
TGTGCCAGCAGCTCACCCAGGGGGCCCTTTGGCTACACCTTC
CASSSPRGPFGYTF
>TRBV6-5|.|TRBJ1-2|TRBD1|13
TGTGCCAGCAGCCTGGACAGGTTCTTCGGCTACACCTTC
CASSLDRFFGYTF
>TRBV7-8|.|TRBJ2-3|TRBD1|15
TGTGCCAGCAGCTTAGCGAGGGACAGCCCCTATACGCAGTATTTT
CASSLARDSPYTQYF
>TRBV9|.|TRBJ2-7|TRBD2|16
TGTGCCAGCAGCGTAGTACCTAGCGGAAACTCCTACGAGCAGTACTTC
CASSVVPSGNSYEQYF
>TRBV4-3|.|TRBJ1-5|.|18
TGCGCCAGCAGCCAAGGGTGGTCCCATGGGGAGGGGAATCAGCCCCAGCATTTT
CASSQGWSHGEGNQPQHF
>TRBV29-1|.|TRBJ1-2|.|12
TGCAGCGTTGTGGCGGGATCCTATGGCTACACCTTC
CSVVAGSYGYTF
>TRBV5-1|.|TRBJ2-2|.|14
TGCGCCAGCAGGGCAGGGGAGAGCACCGGGGAGCTGTTTTTT
CASRAGESTGELFF
>TRBV15|.|TRBJ1-2|.|12
TGTGCCACCAGCAGAGATCGGGAGGGCTACACCTTC
CATSRDREGYTF
>TRBV6-5|.|TRBJ1-2|.|15
TGTGCCAGCAGCCCCCCGGGCGGAGGGGTCAATGGCTACACCTTC
CASSPPGGGVNGYTF
>TRBV20-1|.|TRBJ1-1|.|11
TGCAGTGTACTTTCGAACACTGAAGCTTTCTTT
CSVLSNTEAFF
>TRBV9|.|TRBJ1-3|.|15
TGTGCCAGCAGCGGCTTTACAGGGATCGGAAACACCATATATTTT
CASSGFTGIGNTIYF
>TRBV7-9|.|TRBJ2-2|TRBD1|18
TGTGCCAGCAGTTTAAGGCCATCGACAGGGGGTCCCACCGGGGAGCTGTTTTTT
CASSLRPSTGGPTGELFF
>TRBV3-1/TRBV3-2|.|TRBJ1-2|.|13
TGTGCCAGCAGCCCGACTGACGCTTATGGCTACACCTTC
CASSPTDAYGYTF
>TRBV12-5|.|TRBJ1-1|.|13
TGTGCTAGTGGTTTACTGGGGAGCACTGAAGCTTTCTTT
CASGLLGSTEAFF
>TRBV24-1|.|TRBJ1-3|.|15
TGTGCCACCAGTGACCCTCAGGGCGACGGAAACACCATATATTTT
CATSDPQGDGNTIYF
>TRBV7-2|.|TRBJ2-7|TRBD2|14
TGTGCCAGCAGGAAGCGGGGGGGATCCTACGAGCAGTACTTC
CASRKRGGSYEQYF
>TRBV19|.|TRBJ1-2|.|11
TGTGCCAGTAGTGCGGATTATGGCTACACCTTC
CASSADYGYTF
>TRBV6-5|.|TRBJ1-5|TRBD1|15
TGTGCCAGCAGACCTCCAGGGGGCGCGGATCAGCCCCAGCATTTT
CASRPPGGADQPQHF
>TRBV2|.|TRBJ1-6|TRBD1|13
TGTGCCAGTCCGGGACAGGGATCTTCACCCCTCCACTTT
CASPGQGSSPLHF
>TRBV6-4|.|TRBJ2-3|TRBD1|15
TGTGCCAGCAGTGACTCGAAACAGGGGTATGATACGCAGTATTTT
CASSDSKQGYDTQYF
>TRBV7-3|.|TRBJ2-3|.|14
TGTGCCAGCAGGAAAGCGGCTAGCACAGATACGCAGTATTTT
CASRKAASTDTQYF
>TRBV18|.|TRBJ1-1|TRBD1|17
TGTGCCAGCTCCCAGACAGGGGGCCACAACATGAACACTGAAGCTTTCTTT
CASSQTGGHNMNTEAFF
>TRBV7-6|.|TRBJ2-1|.|12
TGTGCCAGCAGCTTAATCCCGAATGAGCAGTTCTTC
CASSLIPNEQFF
>TRBV6-5|.|TRBJ1-6|.|13
TGTGCCAGCAGCTCCCCAGGGGACTCACCCCTCCACTTT
CASSSPGDSPLHF
>TRBV2|.|TRBJ1-2|TRBD1|13
TGTGCCAGCAGTGGACAGGGGGTCGGGGGCTACACCTTC
CASSGQGVGGYTF
>TRBV5-1|.|TRBJ2-3|.|16
TGCGCCAGCAGCTTGGTTTCGGGGACATCCACAGATACGCAGTATTTT
CASSLVSGTSTDTQYF
>TRBV5-1|.|TRBJ2-5|.|14
TGCGCCAGCAGCGTCGGAACAGATCAAGAGACCCAGTACTTC
CASSVGTDQETQYF
>TRBV7-8|.|TRBJ2-1|TRBD2|15
TGTGCCAGCAGCCCGGGACTAGCGGGGGGCTATGAGCAGTTCTTC
CASSPGLAGGYEQFF
>TRBV6-5|.|TRBJ1-1|TRBD1|15
TGTGCCAGCAGCCCACCGTCCCGGGACAGGGATGAAGCTTTCTTT
CASSPPSRDRDEAFF
>TRBV18|.|TRBJ2-5|.|16
TGTGCCAGCTCACCGCTCTACCGGGACAACCAAGAGACCCAGTACTTC
CASSPLYRDNQETQYF
>TRBV19|few|TRBJ1-1|.|13
TGTGCCAGTAGTACGAGAGGGAGGACTGAAGCTTTCTTT
CASSTRGRTEAFF
>TRBV5-4|.|TRBJ2-1|.|15
TGTGCCAGCAGCTTGGAGGCCAGACTGAGGGATGAGCAGTTCTTC
CASSLEARLRDEQFF
>TRBV5-4|.|TRBJ1-1|.|13
TGTGCCAGCAGCTTGACAGGCGACACTGAAGCTTTCTTT
CASSLTGDTEAFF
>TRBV27|.|TRBJ1-2|.|17
TGTGCCAGCAGTGAGAGAACCGGGACAACATACAACTATGGCTACACCTTC
CASSERTGTTYNYGYTF
>TRBV12-3/TRBV12-4|once|TRBJ1-5|.|13
TGTGCCAGCAGCATAGGGGGTGAGCAGCCCCAGCATTTT
CASSIGGEQPQHF
>TRBV12-3/TRBV12-4|.|TRBJ1-3|.|13
TGTGCCAGCCGGGCTGGGGCGGGAAACACCATATATTTT
CASRAGAGNTIYF
>TRBV9|.|TRBJ2-7|TRBD2|14
TGTGCCAGCAGCGTAGTTGCGGGGGGCCACGAGCAGTACTTC
CASSVVAGGHEQYF